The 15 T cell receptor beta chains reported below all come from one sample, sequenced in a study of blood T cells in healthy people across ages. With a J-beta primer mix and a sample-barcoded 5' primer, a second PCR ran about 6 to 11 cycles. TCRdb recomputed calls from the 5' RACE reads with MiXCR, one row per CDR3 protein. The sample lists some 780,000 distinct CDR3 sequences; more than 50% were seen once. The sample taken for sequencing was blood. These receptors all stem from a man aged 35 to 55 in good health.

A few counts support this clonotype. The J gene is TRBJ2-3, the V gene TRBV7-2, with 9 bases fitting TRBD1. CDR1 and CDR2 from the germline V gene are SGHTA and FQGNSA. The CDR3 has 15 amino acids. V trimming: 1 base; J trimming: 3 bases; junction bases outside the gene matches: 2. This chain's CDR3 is CASSLDRGHTDTQYF. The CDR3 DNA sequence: TGTGCCAGCAGCTTAGACAGGGGGCATACAGATACGCAGTATTTT.

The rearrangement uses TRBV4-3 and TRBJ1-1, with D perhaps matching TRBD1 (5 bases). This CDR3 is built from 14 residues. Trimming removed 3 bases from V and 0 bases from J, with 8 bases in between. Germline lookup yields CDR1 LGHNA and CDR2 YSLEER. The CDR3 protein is CASSQGLVNTEAFF. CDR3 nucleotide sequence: TGCGCCAGCAGCCAGGGGCTAGTGAACACTGAAGCTTTCTTT.

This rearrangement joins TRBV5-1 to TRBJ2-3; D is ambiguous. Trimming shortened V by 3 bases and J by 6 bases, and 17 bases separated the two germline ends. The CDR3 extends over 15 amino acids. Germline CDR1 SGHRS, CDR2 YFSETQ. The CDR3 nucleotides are TGCGCCAGCAGCTACAGCCCTGGGGTGGAGGATACGCAGTATTTT. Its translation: CASSYSPGVEDTQYF.

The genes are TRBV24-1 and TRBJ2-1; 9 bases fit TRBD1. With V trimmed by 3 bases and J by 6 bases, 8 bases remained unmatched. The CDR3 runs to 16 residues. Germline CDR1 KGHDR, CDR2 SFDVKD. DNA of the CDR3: TGTGCCACCAGTGATCACCGGGACAGGGTTCGCAATGAGCAGTTCTTC. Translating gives CATSDHRDRVRNEQFF.

The CDR3 sequence is CSAYPTGLVEQFF. CDR3 DNA sequence: TGCAGCGCATACCCGACGGGATTGGTTGAGCAGTTCTTC. This chain connects TRBV29-1 to TRBJ2-1, with D maybe TRBD2 (5 bases). Germline CDR1 SQVTM, CDR2 ANQGSEA. The ends were cut back, 7 bases at V and 9 bases at J, with 19 bases in the middle. The CDR3 totals 13 residues.

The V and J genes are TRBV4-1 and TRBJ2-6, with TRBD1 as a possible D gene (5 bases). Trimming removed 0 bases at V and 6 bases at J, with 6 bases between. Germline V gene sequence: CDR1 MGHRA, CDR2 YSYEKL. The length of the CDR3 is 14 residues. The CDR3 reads CASSQDGAANVLTF. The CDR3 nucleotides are TGCGCCAGCAGCCAAGATGGGGCGGCCAACGTCCTGACTTTC.

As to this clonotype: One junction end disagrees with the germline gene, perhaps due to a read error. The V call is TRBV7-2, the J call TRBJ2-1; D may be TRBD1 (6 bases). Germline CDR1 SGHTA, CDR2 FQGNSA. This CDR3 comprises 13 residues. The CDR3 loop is CASSVAQDRAQFF. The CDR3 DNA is TGTGCCAGCAGCGTAGCCCAGGACAGAGCGCAGTTCTTC.

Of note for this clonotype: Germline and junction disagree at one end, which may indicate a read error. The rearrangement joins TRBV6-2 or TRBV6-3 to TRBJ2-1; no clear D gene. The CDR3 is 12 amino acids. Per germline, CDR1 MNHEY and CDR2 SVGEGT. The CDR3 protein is CASSYYLSEQFF. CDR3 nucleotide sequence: TGTGCCAGCAGTTACTACCTAAGTGAGCAGTTCTTT.

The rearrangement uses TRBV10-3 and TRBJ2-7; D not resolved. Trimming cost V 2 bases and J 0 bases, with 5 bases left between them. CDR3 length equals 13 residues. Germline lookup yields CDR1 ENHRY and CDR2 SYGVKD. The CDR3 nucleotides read TGTGCCATCAGTGAGGGGTACTCCTACGAGCAGTACTTC. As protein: CAISEGYSYEQYF.

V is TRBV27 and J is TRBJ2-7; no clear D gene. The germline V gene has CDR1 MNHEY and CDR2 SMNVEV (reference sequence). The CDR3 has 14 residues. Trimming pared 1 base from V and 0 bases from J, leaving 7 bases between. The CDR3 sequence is CASSLFGSSYEQYF. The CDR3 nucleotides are TGTGCCAGCAGTTTATTCGGCAGCTCCTACGAGCAGTACTTC.

The DNA for the CDR3 is TGCGCCAGCAGCTTCCCGGGGGACCCCACAGATACGCAGTATTTT. Amino acids: CASSFPGDPTDTQYF. This chain connects TRBV5-1 to TRBJ2-3, with a tentative D call TRBD2 (6 bases). Trimming took 2 bases from V and 2 from J, leaving 12 bases between them. Germline CDR1 reads SGHRS; CDR2 reads YFSETQ. CDR3 length equals 15 residues. Full variable domain (outside the CDR3, taken from reference TRBV5-1 and TRBJ2-3): KAGVTQTPRYLIKTRGQQVTLSCSPISGHRSVSWYQQTPGQGLQFLFEYFSETQRNKGNFPGRFSGRQFSNSRSEMNVSTLELGDSALYLCASSFPGDPTDTQYFGPGTRLTVL.

Written as DNA, the CDR3 is TGTGCCAGCAGTTTAAGAGTTTGGGACATTCAGTACTTC. Translated: CASSLRVWDIQYF. This rearrangement joins TRBV12-3 or TRBV12-4 to TRBJ2-4; D gene ambiguous. Trimming cost V 2 bases and J 8 bases, with 10 bases left between them. This CDR3 has 13 residues.

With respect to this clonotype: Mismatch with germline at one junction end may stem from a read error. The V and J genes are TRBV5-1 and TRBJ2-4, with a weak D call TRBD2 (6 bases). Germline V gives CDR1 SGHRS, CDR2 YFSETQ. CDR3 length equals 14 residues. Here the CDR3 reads CASTLGGPKNIQYF. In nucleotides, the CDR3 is TGCGCCAGCACCTTGGGGGGACCAAAAAACATTCAGTACTTC.

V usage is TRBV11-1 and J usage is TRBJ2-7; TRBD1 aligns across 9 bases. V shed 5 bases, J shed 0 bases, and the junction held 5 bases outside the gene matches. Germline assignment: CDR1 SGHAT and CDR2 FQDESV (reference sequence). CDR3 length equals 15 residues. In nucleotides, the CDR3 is TGTGCCAGCAGCCTTGGGACAGGGAACTCCTACGAGCAGTACTTC. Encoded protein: CASSLGTGNSYEQYF.

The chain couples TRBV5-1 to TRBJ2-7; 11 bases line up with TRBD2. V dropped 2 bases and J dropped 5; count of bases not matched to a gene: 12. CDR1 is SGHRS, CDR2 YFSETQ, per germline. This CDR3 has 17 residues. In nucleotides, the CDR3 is TGCGCCAGCAGCTTCTCGACTAGCGGGAAGCTCCTGAACGAGCAGTACTTC. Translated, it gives CASSFSTSGKLLNEQYF.